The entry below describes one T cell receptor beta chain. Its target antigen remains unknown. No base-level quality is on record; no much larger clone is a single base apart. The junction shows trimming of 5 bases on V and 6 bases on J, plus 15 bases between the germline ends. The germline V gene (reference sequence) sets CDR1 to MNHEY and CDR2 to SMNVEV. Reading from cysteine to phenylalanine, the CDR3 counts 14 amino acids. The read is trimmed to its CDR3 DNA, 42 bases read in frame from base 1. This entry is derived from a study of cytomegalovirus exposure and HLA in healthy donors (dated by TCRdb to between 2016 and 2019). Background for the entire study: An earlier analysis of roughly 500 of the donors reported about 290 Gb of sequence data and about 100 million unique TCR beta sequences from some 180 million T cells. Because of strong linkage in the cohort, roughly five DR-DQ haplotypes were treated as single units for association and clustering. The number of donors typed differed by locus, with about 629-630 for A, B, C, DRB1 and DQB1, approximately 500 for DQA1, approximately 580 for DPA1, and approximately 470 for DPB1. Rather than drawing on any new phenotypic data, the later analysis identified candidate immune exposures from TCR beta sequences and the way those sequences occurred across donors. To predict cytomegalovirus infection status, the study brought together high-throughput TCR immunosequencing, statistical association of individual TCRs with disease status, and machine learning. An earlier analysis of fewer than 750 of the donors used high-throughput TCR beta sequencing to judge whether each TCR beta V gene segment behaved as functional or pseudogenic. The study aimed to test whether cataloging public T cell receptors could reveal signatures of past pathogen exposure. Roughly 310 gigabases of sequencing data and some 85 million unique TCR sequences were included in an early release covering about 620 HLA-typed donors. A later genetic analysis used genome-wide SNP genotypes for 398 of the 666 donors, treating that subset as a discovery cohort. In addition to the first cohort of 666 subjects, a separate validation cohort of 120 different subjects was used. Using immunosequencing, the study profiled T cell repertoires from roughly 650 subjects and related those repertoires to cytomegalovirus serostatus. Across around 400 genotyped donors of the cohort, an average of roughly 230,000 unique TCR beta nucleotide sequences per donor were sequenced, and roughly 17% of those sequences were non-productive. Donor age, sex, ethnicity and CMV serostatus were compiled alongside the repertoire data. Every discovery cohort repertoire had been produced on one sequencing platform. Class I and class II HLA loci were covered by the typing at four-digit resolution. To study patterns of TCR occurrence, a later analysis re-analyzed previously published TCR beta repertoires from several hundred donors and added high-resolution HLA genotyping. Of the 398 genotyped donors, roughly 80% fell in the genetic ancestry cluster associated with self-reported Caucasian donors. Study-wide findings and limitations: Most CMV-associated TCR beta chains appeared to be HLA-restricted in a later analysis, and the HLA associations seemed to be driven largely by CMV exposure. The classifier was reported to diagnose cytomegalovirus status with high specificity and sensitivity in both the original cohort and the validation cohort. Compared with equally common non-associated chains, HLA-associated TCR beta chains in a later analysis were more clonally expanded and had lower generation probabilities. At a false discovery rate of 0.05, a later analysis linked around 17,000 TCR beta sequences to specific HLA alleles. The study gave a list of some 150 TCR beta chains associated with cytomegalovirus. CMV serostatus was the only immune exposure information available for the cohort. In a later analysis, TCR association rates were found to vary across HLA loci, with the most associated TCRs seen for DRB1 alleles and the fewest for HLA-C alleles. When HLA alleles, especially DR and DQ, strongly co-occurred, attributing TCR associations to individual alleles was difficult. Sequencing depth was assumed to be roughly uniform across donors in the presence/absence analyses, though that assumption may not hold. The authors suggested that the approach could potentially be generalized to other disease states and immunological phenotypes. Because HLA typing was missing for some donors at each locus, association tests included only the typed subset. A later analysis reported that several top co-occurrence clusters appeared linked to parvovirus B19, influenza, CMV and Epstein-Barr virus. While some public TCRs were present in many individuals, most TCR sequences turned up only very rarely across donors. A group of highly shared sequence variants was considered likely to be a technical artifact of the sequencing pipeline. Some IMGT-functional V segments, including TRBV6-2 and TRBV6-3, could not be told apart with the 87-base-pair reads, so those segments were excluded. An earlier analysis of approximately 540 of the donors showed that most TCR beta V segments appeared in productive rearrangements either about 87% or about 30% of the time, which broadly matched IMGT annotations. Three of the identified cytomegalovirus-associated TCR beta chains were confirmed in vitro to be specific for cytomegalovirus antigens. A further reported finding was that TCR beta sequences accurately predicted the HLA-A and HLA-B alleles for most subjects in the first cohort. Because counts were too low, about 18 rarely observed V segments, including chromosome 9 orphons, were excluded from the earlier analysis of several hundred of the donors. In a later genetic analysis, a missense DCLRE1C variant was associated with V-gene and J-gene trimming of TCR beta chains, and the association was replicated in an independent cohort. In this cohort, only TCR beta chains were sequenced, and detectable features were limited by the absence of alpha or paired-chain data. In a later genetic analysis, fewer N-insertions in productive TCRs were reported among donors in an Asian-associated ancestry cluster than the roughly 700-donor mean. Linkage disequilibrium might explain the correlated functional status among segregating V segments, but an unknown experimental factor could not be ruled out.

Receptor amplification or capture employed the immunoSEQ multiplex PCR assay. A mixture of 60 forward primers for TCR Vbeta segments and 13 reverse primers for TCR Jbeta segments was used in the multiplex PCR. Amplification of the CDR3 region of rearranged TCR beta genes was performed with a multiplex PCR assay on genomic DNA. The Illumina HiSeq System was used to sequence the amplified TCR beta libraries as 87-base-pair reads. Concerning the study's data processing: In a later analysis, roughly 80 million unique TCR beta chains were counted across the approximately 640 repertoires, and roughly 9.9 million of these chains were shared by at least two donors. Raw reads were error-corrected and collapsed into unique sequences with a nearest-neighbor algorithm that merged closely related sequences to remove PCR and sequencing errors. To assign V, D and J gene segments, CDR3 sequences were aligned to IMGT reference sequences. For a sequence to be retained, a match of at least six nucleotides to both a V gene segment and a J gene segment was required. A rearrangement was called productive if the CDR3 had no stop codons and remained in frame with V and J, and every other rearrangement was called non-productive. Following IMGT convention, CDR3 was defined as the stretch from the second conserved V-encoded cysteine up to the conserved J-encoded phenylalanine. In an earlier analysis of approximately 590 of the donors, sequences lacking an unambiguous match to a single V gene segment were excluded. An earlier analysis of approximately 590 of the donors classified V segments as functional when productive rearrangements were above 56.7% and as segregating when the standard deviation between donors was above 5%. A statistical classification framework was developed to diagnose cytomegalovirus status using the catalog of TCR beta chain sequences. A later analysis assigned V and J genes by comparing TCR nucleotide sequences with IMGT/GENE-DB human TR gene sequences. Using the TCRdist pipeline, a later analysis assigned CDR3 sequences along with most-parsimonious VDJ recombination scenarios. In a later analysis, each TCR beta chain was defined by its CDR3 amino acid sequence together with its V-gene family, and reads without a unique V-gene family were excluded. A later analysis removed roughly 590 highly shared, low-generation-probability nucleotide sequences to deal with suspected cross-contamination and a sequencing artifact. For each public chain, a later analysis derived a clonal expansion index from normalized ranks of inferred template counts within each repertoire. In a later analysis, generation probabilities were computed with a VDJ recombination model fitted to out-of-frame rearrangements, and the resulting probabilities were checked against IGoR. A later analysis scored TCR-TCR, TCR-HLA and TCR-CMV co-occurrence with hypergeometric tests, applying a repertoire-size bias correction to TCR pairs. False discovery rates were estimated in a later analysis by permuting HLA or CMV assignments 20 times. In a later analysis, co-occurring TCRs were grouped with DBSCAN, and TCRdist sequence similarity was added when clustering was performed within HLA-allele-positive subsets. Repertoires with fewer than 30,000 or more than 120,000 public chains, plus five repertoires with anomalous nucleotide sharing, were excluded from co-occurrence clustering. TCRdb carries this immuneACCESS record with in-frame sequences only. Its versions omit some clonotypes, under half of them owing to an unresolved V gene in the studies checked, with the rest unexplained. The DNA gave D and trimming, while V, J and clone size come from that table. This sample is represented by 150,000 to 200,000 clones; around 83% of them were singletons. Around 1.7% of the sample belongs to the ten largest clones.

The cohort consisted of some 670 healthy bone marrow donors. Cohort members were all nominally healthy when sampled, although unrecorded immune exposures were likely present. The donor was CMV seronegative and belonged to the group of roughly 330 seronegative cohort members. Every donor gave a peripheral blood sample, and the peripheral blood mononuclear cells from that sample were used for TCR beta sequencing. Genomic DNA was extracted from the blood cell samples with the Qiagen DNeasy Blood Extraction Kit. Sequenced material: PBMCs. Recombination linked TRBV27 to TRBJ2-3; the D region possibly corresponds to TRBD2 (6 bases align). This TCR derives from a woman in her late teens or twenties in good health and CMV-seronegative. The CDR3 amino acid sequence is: CASSPRGDGDTQYF. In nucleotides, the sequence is TGTGCCAGCAGTCCCCGCGGGGATGGGGATACGCAGTATTTT.